This TCR beta chain was sequenced during a study of shared clonotypes between healthy human individuals. Study results and limitations: The study drew on few donors, limiting represented genetic and exposure-history diversity. Naive CD4 clonotype sharing across four donors was approximately 5%.

It was across several immunoSEQ plates that each subset's genomic DNA was evenly split. Generated by immunoSEQ multiplex PCR, the TCRdb table keeps only in-frame clones and is missing some. Among around 1.4 million clones listed, approximately 98.5% were seen once. Deletions cut 5 bases from V and 7 bases from J, with 18 bases between. Germline V lookup: CDR1 LNHNV, CDR2 YYDKDF (reference sequence). The CDR3 is 15 residues long. Concerning this clone: Its target is not known.

Sequenced sample: naive CD4+ T cells sorted from blood. The subset was: CD45RA+ positively selected. The chain uses TRBV15 and TRBJ1-5; D is uncertain. The sequence was obtained from a man aged 25 to 40 in good health. CDR3 sequence: CATSYDATRTQPQHF. CDR3 coding DNA: TGTGCCACCAGCTACGATGCGACTCGGACGCAGCCCCAGCATTTT.